These T cell receptor beta chains were read from a single sample in a study of cytomegalovirus exposure and HLA in healthy donors. The repertoire was sequenced with immunoSEQ multiplex PCR; TCRdb's copy has only in-frame clones and lacks some. The table includes about 90,000 clones, around three quarters detected once. Sample: PBMCs. These receptors came from a man aged 30-40 years in good health and CMV-seronegative. The CDR3 runs from the conserved cysteine through the conserved F or W. D genes are given only for firm matches. The size field is filled for only some rows; it gives once, few, many or a size class.

>TRBV7-9|NA|TRBJ1-1|NA
TGTGCCAGCAGGGGGGGGAGGGGGAACACTGAAGCTTTCTTT
CASRGGRGNTEAFF
>TRBV5-8|NA|TRBJ2-4|NA
TGTGCCAGCAGCCCCAGTGGGGGGGGGCGAGGTCTGTACATTCAGTACTTC
CASSPSGGGRGLYIQYF
>TRBV19|NA|TRBJ1-2|NA
TGTGCCAGTAGTACAGGGGTCGTCTATGGCTACACCTTC
CASSTGVVYGYTF
>TRBV7-3|NA|TRBJ2-1|TRBD2
TGTGCCAGCAGCCCGACTAGCGGTGGAGTGCAGTTCTTC
CASSPTSGGVQFF
>TRBV11-3|once|TRBJ1-5|TRBD1
TGTGCCAGCAGCGTAGGGACAGTACGCAATCAGCCCCAGCATTTT
CASSVGTVRNQPQHF
>TRBV2|NA|TRBJ1-2|NA
TGTGCCAGCGCAGACCCAGCTCGGGGGAACGAACATGGCTACACCTTC
CASADPARGNEHGYTF
>TRBV10-1|NA|TRBJ1-4|NA
TGCGCCAGCAGTTCACAGGGAACTAATGAAAAACTGTTTTTT
CASSSQGTNEKLFF
>TRBV6-5|NA|TRBJ1-5|TRBD1
TGTGCCAGCAGTCGCAGGGGGCAGGGTGAACAGCCCCAGCATTTT
CASSRRGQGEQPQHF
>TRBV2|NA|TRBJ1-2|TRBD1
TGTGCCAGCAGTGACCTTCGGGACAGAGCATTCTATGGCTACACCTTC
CASSDLRDRAFYGYTF
>TRBV29-1|few|TRBJ1-1|NA
TGCAGCGTATTACAGTACACTGAAGCTTTCTTT
CSVLQYTEAFF
>TRBV10-3|few|TRBJ2-7|TRBD1
TGTGCCATCGCAGACCGGGACAGGACCTCCTACGAGCAGTACTTC
CAIADRDRTSYEQYF
>TRBV5-4|NA|TRBJ2-1|TRBD1
TGTGCCAGCAGCTTGGTGGGACAGGGGGCGAATGAGCAGTTCTTC
CASSLVGQGANEQFF
>TRBV13|NA|TRBJ2-1|NA
TGTGCCAGCAGCTTGACTGGAAATGAGCAGTTCTTC
CASSLTGNEQFF
>TRBV7-3|NA|TRBJ2-3|TRBD2
TGTGCCAGCAGCTTAAAACGCCTCGCGGGGGGGCAGCTGAAAGATACGCAGTATTTT
CASSLKRLAGGQLKDTQYF
>TRBV7-6|NA|TRBJ2-3|TRBD2
TGTGCCAGCAGCCTAGCGGGCCTCACAGATACGCAGTATTTT
CASSLAGLTDTQYF
>TRBV4-3|NA|TRBJ1-2|TRBD1
TGCGCCAGCAGCCAGATTACGACAGGGTATGACTATGGCTACACCTTC
CASSQITTGYDYGYTF
>TRBV6-5|NA|TRBJ2-5|NA
TGTGCCAGCAGTCAGTCCTTAGCGAGAGAGACCCAGTACTTC
CASSQSLARETQYF
>TRBV12-5|once|TRBJ1-5|TRBD1
TGTGCTAGTGGTTCGGGACAGGCGGTCAATCAGCCCCAGCATTTT
CASGSGQAVNQPQHF
>TRBV9|NA|TRBJ2-3|TRBD2
TGTGCCAGCCGAAAATTCGGGGGGAGCACAGATACGCAGTATTTT
CASRKFGGSTDTQYF
>TRBV5-8|NA|TRBJ2-1|NA
TGTGCCAGCAGCTTGGCCGGGGGGCAGTTCTTC
CASSLAGGQFF
>TRBV9|NA|TRBJ1-2|NA
TGTGCCAGCAGCGTAGTCGCGGGTAGTCCCTATGGCTACACCTTC
CASSVVAGSPYGYTF
>TRBV9|NA|TRBJ2-2|TRBD1
TGTGCCAGCAGCGCCGGGACAGGGGAGACCGGGGAGCTGTTTTTT
CASSAGTGETGELFF
>TRBV6-1|NA|TRBJ2-2|TRBD2
TGTGCCAGCAGTGGACAACTAGCGGGCACCGGGGAGCTGTTTTTT
CASSGQLAGTGELFF
>TRBV18|NA|TRBJ2-7|NA
TGTGCCAGCTCAATCGGATTGGGGGGGCGAACCTACGAGCAGTACTTC
CASSIGLGGRTYEQYF
>TRBV13|NA|TRBJ1-1|NA
TGTGCCACGAGCACTGAAGCTTTCTTT
CATSTEAFF
>TRBV28|NA|TRBJ2-3|TRBD2
TGTGCCAGCAGTTCCCTAGCTAGCGGGATGCCAGATACGCAGTATTTT
CASSSLASGMPDTQYF
>TRBV4-3|NA|TRBJ1-3|NA
TGCGCCAGCAGCCCGATGGGAGGGCCTGGAAACACCATATATTTT
CASSPMGGPGNTIYF
>TRBV11-2|NA|TRBJ2-7|NA
TGTGCCAGCAGCTTAGATTCGGGAGTGTCGCCCTACGAGCAGTACTTC
CASSLDSGVSPYEQYF
>TRBV15|NA|TRBJ1-2|NA
TGTGCCACCAGCCTCCAGGGAAACTATGGCTACACCTTC
CATSLQGNYGYTF
>TRBV19|once|TRBJ2-5|NA
TGTGCCAGTAGTACAGGGATCGGAGAGACCCAGTACTTC
CASSTGIGETQYF
>TRBV5-1|NA|TRBJ2-5|TRBD2
TGCGCCAGCAGCGGTGGGGAGGGAGAGACCCAGTACTTC
CASSGGEGETQYF
>TRBV14|NA|TRBJ2-1|NA
TGTGCCAGCACCCCGTGGGAAGGGAGATCCTACAATGAGCAGTTCTTC
CASTPWEGRSYNEQFF
>TRBV12-2|once|TRBJ1-6|NA
TGTGCAAGTCGCGGGACAGCTAAACCGAGATATAATTCACCCCTCCACTTT
CASRGTAKPRYNSPLHF
>TRBV5-1|NA|TRBJ2-5|NA
TGCGCCAGCAGCTTCGGGAATGCGGGGCAAGAGACCCAGTACTTC
CASSFGNAGQETQYF
>TRBV7-9|NA|TRBJ2-1|TRBD2
TGTGCCAGCAGCCGGACTAGCCGAAACAATGAGCAGTTCTTC
CASSRTSRNNEQFF
>TRBV6-1|NA|TRBJ1-5|NA
TGTGCCAGCAGTGAAGTAGGGAAGGGAAGTGGAGGAGTTAGCAATCAGCCCCAGCATTTT
CASSEVGKGSGGVSNQPQHF